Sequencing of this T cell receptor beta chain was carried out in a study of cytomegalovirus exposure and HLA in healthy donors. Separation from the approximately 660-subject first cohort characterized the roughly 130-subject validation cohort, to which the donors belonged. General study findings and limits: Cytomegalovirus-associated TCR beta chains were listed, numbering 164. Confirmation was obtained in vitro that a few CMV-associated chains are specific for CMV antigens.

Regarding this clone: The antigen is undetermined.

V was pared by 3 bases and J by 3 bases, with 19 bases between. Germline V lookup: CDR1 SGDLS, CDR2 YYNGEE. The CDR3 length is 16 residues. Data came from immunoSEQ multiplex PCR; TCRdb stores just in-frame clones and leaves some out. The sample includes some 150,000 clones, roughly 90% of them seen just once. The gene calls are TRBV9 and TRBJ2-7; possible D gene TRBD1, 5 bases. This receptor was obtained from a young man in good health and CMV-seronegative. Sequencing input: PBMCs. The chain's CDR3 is CASSASRTGRLYEQYF. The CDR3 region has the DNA TGTGCCAGCAGCGCGTCCCGTACAGGCCGACTCTACGAGCAGTACTTC. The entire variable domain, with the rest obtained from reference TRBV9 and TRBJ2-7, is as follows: DSGVTQTPKHLITATGQRVTLRCSPRSGDLSVYWYQQSLDQGLQFLIQYYNGEERAKGNILERFSAQQFPDLHSELNLSSLELGDSALYFCASSASRTGRLYEQYFGPGTRLTVT.